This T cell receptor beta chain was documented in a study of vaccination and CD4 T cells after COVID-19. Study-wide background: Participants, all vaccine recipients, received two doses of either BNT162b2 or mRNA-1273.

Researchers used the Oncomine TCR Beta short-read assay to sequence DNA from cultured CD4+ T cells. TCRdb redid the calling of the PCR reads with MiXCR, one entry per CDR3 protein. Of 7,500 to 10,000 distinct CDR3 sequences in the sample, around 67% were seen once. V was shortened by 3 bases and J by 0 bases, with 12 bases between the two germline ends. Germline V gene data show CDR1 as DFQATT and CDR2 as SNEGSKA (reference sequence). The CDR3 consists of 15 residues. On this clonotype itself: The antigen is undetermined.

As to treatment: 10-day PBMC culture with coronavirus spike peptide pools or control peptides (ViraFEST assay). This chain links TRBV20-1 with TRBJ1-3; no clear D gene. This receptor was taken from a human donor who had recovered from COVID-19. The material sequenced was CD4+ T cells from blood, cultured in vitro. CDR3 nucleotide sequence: TGCAGTGCTAGTATGCTGGGGAACTCTGGAAACACCATATATTTT. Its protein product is CSASMLGNSGNTIYF.